These T cell receptor beta chains were read from a single sample in a study of identical twins. TCRdb independently ran MiXCR on the 5' RACE reads; one entry per CDR3 protein. This sample has fewer than 500,000 distinct CDR3 sequences, with 14% found just once. These data also formed part of another study, on yellow fever vaccine responses in identical twins.

Input material: CD4+ T cells sorted from blood. These TCRs come from a woman under 30 in good health. The CDR3 runs from the conserved cysteine through the conserved F or W. Fields, in order: CDR3 protein, CDR3 DNA, clone size, V gene, D gene, J gene. D genes are given only for firm matches. Clone size is not always given. Where it is, it says once, few, many or a class for expanded clones.

CDR3: CASSLTGDVTEAFF
DNA: TGCGCCAGCAGCTTGACAGGGGATGTCACTGAAGCTTTCTTT
size: few
V: TRBV5-1
D: TRBD1
J: TRBJ1-1

CDR3: CASSLGPTPGYTF
DNA: TGTGCCAGCAGTTTGGGACCGACCCCTGGCTACACCTTC
size: few
V: TRBV6-2/TRBV6-3
D: NA
J: TRBJ1-2

CDR3: CSANRGGEQYF
DNA: TGCAGTGCTAACAGGGGGGGGGAGCAGTACTTC
size: few
V: TRBV20-1
D: NA
J: TRBJ2-7

CDR3: CASSPKGTGILDTQYF
DNA: TGTGCCAGCAGCCCAAAAGGGACAGGGATTTTGGATACGCAGTATTTT
size: NA
V: TRBV3-1
D: TRBD1
J: TRBJ2-3

CDR3: CSAEGLEIYGYTF
DNA: TGCAGTGCTGAAGGGCTGGAGATTTATGGCTACACCTTC
size: few
V: TRBV20-1
D: NA
J: TRBJ1-2

CDR3: CASSYVDRGQETQYF
DNA: TGTGCCAGCAGTTACGTCGACAGGGGGCAAGAGACCCAGTACTTC
size: few
V: TRBV6-5
D: TRBD1
J: TRBJ2-5

CDR3: CSASRGQGFYETQYF
DNA: TGCAGTGCTAGCCGGGGACAGGGGTTTTATGAGACCCAGTACTTC
size: few
V: TRBV20-1
D: TRBD1
J: TRBJ2-5

CDR3: CASSRGVGGNQPQHF
DNA: TGTGCCAGCAGCCGAGGGGTCGGAGGCAATCAGCCCCAGCATTTT
size: NA
V: TRBV7-2
D: NA
J: TRBJ1-5

CDR3: CASSYSWVGSQPQHF
DNA: TGTGCCAGCAGTTACTCGTGGGTCGGTAGTCAGCCCCAGCATTTT
size: few
V: TRBV6-5
D: NA
J: TRBJ1-5

CDR3: CATSRAGGDQNIQYF
DNA: TGTGCCACCAGTCGGGCAGGGGGCGACCAAAACATTCAGTACTTC
size: NA
V: TRBV24-1
D: TRBD1
J: TRBJ2-4